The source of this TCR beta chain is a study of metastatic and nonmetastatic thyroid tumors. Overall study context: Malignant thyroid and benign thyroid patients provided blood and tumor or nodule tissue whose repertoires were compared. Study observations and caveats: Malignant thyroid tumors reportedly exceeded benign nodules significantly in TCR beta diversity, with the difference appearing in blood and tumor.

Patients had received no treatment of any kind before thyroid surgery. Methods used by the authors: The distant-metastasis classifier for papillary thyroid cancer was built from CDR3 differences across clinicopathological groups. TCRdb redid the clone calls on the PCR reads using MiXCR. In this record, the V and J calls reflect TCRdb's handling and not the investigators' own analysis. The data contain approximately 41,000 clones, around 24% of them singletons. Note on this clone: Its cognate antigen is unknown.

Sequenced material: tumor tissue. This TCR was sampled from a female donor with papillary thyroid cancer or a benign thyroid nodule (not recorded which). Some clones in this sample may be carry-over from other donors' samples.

CDR3 protein: CASSETGRSRVGGTLHF. CDR3 DNA: TGTGCCAGCAGTGAAACGGGCAGGAGTCGGGTAGGTGGAACCCTCCACTTT. The rearrangement joins TRBV6-1 to TRBJ1-6; D gene ambiguous. Per the germline V gene, CDR1 is MNHNS and CDR2 is SASEGT. The ends were cut back, 2 bases at V and 14 bases at J, with 25 bases in the middle. The CDR3 contains 17 residues.